These 24 T cell receptor beta chains originate from one sample sequenced in a study of T cells in Graves' hyperthyroidism and ophthalmopathy. Regions amplified from RNA transcripts were the TCR beta CDR3 regions. During a first-round RT-PCR of the TCR CDR3, the HTBI primer set was used. TCRdb used MiXCR to reprocess the multiplex PCR reads, holding one entry per CDR3 protein. Among under 350,000 distinct CDR3 sequences, over 15% were seen once, and the ten largest hold over 50%. The material sequenced was blood. The receptor source for this set is a woman aged 55-69 years with Graves' ophthalmopathy.

There are a few counts of this clonotype. This chain links TRBV5-6 with TRBJ1-1; D is undetermined. Trimming stripped 2 bases from V and 7 bases from J, with 9 bases between. The CDR3 spans 12 residues. Germline V gives CDR1 SGHDT, CDR2 YYEEEE. CDR3 in DNA: TGTGCCAGCAGCTTTAGGTCGGGTGAAGCTTTCTTT. It codes for CASSFRSGEAFF.

This clonotype occurred a few times. This chain uses TRBV29-1 with TRBJ2-3, with D perhaps TRBD1 or TRBD2 (5 bases each). The CDR3 runs 14 residues. CDR1 and CDR2 from the germline V gene are SQVTM and ANQGSEA. Trimming took off 6 bases at V and 5 bases at J, with 18 bases between the two ends. Written as DNA, the CDR3 is TGCAGCGTGACCGGAAGGGGCGAGGGAGATACGCAGTATTTT. Protein product: CSVTGRGEGDTQYF.

This clonotype occurred many times. The V call is TRBV13, the J call TRBJ1-1; maybe TRBD1 (6 bases). Deletions cut 2 bases from V and 9 bases from J, with 13 bases between. The CDR3 spans 13 residues. Germline V gives CDR1 PRHDT, CDR2 FYEKMQ (reference sequence). The CDR3 DNA follows: TGTGCCAGCAGCTTACGAGGGGGAGAAAAAGCTTTCTTT. This translates into CASSLRGGEKAFF.

This clonotype was seen ten or more times. The chain joins TRBV5-8 to TRBJ1-5, with D uncertain. V lost 1 base, J lost 1 base, and 9 bases lay in between. There are 15 residues in the CDR3. Germline V gene sequence: CDR1 SGHTS, CDR2 YDEGEE. DNA of the CDR3: TGTGCCAGCAGCTTGCCGGGAGGGAGCAATCAGCCCCAGCATTTT. Translating gives CASSLPGGSNQPQHF.

This clonotype was counted many times. The rearrangement joins TRBV12-3 or TRBV12-4 to TRBJ2-7, with a weak D call TRBD1 (7 bases). V shed 5 bases and J shed 0 bases, with 23 bases lying between them. The CDR3 has 18 amino acids. The DNA for the CDR3 is TGTGCCAGCAGTGCGACTACCGCGGCAGGGGGGCTCTCCTACGAGCAGTACTTC. It specifies CASSATTAAGGLSYEQYF.

This clonotype was counted ten times or more. V and J are TRBV5-1 and TRBJ1-1, with D possibly TRBD1 on 5 matching bases. The germline gives CDR1 SGHRS, CDR2 YFSETQ. Trimming stripped 0 bases from V and 1 base from J, with 7 bases between. This CDR3 comprises 14 residues. CDR3 loop: CASSLGRANTEAFF. DNA for the CDR3: TGCGCCAGCAGCTTGGGCAGGGCGAACACTGAAGCTTTCTTT. The full variable domain, completed using reference TRBV5-1 and TRBJ1-1, is KAGVTQTPRYLIKTRGQQVTLSCSPISGHRSVSWYQQTPGQGLQFLFEYFSETQRNKGNFPGRFSGRQFSNSRSEMNVSTLELGDSALYLCASSLGRANTEAFFGQGTRLTVV.

This clonotype was counted a few times. This rearrangement joins TRBV19 to TRBJ1-5; no definite D call. The V end lost 4 bases, the J end lost 5 bases, and 15 bases lay between the germline ends. CDR3 length: 15 residues. Germline loops: CDR1 LNHDA, CDR2 SQIVND (reference sequence). The CDR3 is CASSTPRRGDQPQHF. The CDR3 nucleotides read TGTGCCAGTAGTACGCCCCGTCGCGGGGATCAGCCCCAGCATTTT.

The rearrangement links TRBV7-3 to TRBJ2-3, with D hard to call. This CDR3 has 13 residues. V lost 5 bases to trimming and J lost 2 bases, with 8 bases between them. Germline-derived CDR1 and CDR2 are SGHTA and FQGTGA. This CDR3 reads CASSPDLTDTQYF. The CDR3 nucleotides read TGTGCCAGCAGCCCGGATCTCACAGATACGCAGTATTTT.

At least ten counts were recorded for this clonotype. This chain connects TRBV7-9 to TRBJ1-4; D perhaps matches TRBD1 (5 bases). Deletions cut 4 bases from V and 4 bases from J, with 10 bases between. Germline V CDR1 and CDR2: SEHNR, FQNEAQ (reference sequence). CDR3 length equals 14 residues. The DNA for the CDR3 is TGTGCCAGCAGCTCCAGGGACTTTAATGAAAAACTGTTTTTT. Its protein is CASSSRDFNEKLFF.

This clonotype has at least ten counts. The chain recombines TRBV19 with TRBJ1-1; 10 nucleotides match TRBD1. Germline assignment: CDR1 LNHDA and CDR2 SQIVND (reference sequence). With 9 bases clipped from V and 1 base from J, the junction kept 8 bases outside the gene matches. The CDR3 contains 15 residues. Written as DNA, the CDR3 is TGTGCCAGCTCCGACAGGGGGCGCGGGAACACTGAAGCTTTCTTT. Translation gives CASSDRGRGNTEAFF.

This clonotype was found many times. This chain joins TRBV18 and TRBJ2-1; 11 bases are shared with TRBD2. Germline V lookup: CDR1 KGHSH, CDR2 LQKENI. V trimming: 5 bases; J trimming: 5 bases; junction bases outside the gene matches: 5. The CDR3 spans 15 residues. CDR3 amino acids: CASSFSGRANNEQFF. CDR3 coding DNA: TGTGCCAGCTCATTTAGCGGGAGGGCGAACAATGAGCAGTTCTTC.

This clonotype occurred many times. The chain employs TRBV3-1 and TRBJ1-2, with TRBD1 matching 10 bases. Trimming at V came to 4 bases and at J to 7 bases, leaving 9 bases not matched to a gene. Germline lookup yields CDR1 LGHDT and CDR2 YNNKEL (reference sequence). This CDR3 comprises 15 residues. The CDR3 reads CASSPGQGILAGYTF. DNA of the CDR3: TGTGCCAGCAGCCCGGGACAGGGGATTCTTGCTGGCTACACCTTC.

The V call is TRBV2, the J call TRBJ2-2, with 11 bases that match TRBD2. The CDR3 length is 13 residues. From germline, CDR1 is SNHLY and CDR2 FYNNEI. V lost 7 bases and J lost 16; bases outside the gene matches: 11. The CDR3 nucleotides are TGTGCCAGCAAGACTAGCGGGGTGCCCAGGACGTTTTTT. Protein product: CASKTSGVPRTFF.

In this sample, this clonotype turned up a few times. The rearrangement joins TRBV5-8 to TRBJ1-2, with D unclear. This CDR3 is 14 amino acids long. Trimming took off 1 base at V and 4 bases at J, with 11 bases between the two ends. CDR1 and CDR2 from the germline V gene are SGHTS and YDEGEE. CDR3 nucleotide sequence: TGTGCCAGCAGCTTGCAAAGGGTTAGCTATGGCTACACCTTC. Translating it yields CASSLQRVSYGYTF.

This clonotype was counted many times. Here the CDR3 reads CASLAASGKQEQFF. The CDR3 DNA reads as TGTGCCTCCCTGGCGGCTAGCGGTAAACAAGAGCAGTTCTTC. The chain is built from TRBV30 and TRBJ2-1; TRBD2 agrees at 7 bases. J was trimmed by 10 bases and V by 7 bases; bases with no gene match: 16. Germline-derived CDR1 and CDR2 are GTSNPN and SVGIG (reference sequence). The CDR3 loop spans 14 amino acids.

The chain carries TRBV28 and TRBJ2-7; no clear D. The germline V gene encodes CDR1 MDHEN and CDR2 SYDVKM. V was clipped by 5 bases and J by 0 bases, with 11 bases between them. The CDR3 has 14 residues. Here the CDR3 reads CASSRLPLSYEQYF. DNA of the CDR3: TGTGCCAGCAGTCGGCTCCCTCTCTCCTACGAGCAGTACTTC.

This clonotype showed up many times. This chain connects TRBV2 to TRBJ1-6, with a tentative D call TRBD1 (6 bases). The germline V gene has CDR1 SNHLY and CDR2 FYNNEI. V lost 5 bases and J lost 10, with 15 bases in between. The CDR3 length is 14 residues. In DNA form, the CDR3 reads TGTGCCAGCAGTTCGACCGGGAGGGGGTCACCCCTCCACTTT. Translated, it gives CASSSTGRGSPLHF. The variable domain in full, completed from reference TRBV2 and TRBJ1-6, reads EPEVTQTPSHQVTQMGQEVILRCVPISNHLYFYWYRQILGQKVEFLVSFYNNEISEKSEIFDDQFSVERPDGSNFTLKIRSTKLEDSAMYFCASSSTGRGSPLHFGNGTRLTVT.

This clonotype was seen many times. The V call is TRBV7-2, the J call TRBJ2-5; D is ambiguous. The CDR3 has 11 amino acids. Trimming removed 2 bases from V and 5 bases from J, with 3 bases in between. Looked up from germline, CDR1 is SGHTA and CDR2 is FQGNSA. Here the CDR3 reads CASSLSETQYF. CDR3 sequence (DNA): TGTGCCAGCAGCTTATCCGAGACCCAGTACTTC.

This clonotype was observed a few times. The genes are TRBV4-3 and TRBJ2-7; no reliable D call. V lost 1 base and J 0 bases, leaving 7 bases between the germline ends. CDR3 size: 14 residues. Germline V gives CDR1 LGHNA, CDR2 YSLEER. The CDR3 nucleotides read TGCGCCAGCAGCCAAGTGGCCAGCTCCTACGAGCAGTACTTC. This sequence encodes CASSQVASSYEQYF.

This clonotype was seen repeatedly, ten times or more. The V gene is TRBV5-1, the J gene TRBJ2-1, with 8 bases aligning to TRBD2. The CDR3 is 17 amino acids. V was clipped by 0 bases and J by 4 bases; unmatched bases: 9. CDR1 is SGHRS, CDR2 YFSETQ, per germline. CDR3 amino acids: CASSLVISGGPYNEQFF. In nucleotides, the CDR3 is TGCGCCAGCAGCTTGGTTATATCGGGAGGGCCATACAATGAGCAGTTCTTC.

This clonotype was seen a few times. The chain links TRBV7-9 to TRBJ1-2; 8 positions match TRBD1. The CDR3 runs 16 residues. The V and J ends lost 2 bases and 2 bases, in that order; junction bases with no gene match: 7. Per the germline V gene, CDR1 is SEHNR and CDR2 is FQNEAQ (reference sequence). This CDR3 reads CASSLSIRGRNYGYTF. The DNA of the CDR3 is TGTGCCAGCAGCTTAAGTATCAGGGGGCGAAACTATGGCTACACCTTC.

This clonotype was seen ten or more times. The J gene is TRBJ2-2, the V gene TRBV7-2; 7 nucleotides agree with TRBD2. The CDR3 loop spans 15 amino acids. After removal of 2 bases from V and 3 bases from J, the junction contained 3 bases not matched to a gene. Germline values: CDR1 SGHTA, CDR2 FQGNSA. The CDR3 is CASSLLGGDTGELFF. Here the CDR3 DNA reads TGTGCCAGCAGCTTATTGGGGGGGGACACCGGGGAGCTGTTTTTT.

This sequence joins TRBV5-1 and TRBJ1-1; 8 nucleotides line up with TRBD1. CDR3 length: 16 residues. CDR1 is SGHRS, CDR2 YFSETQ, per germline. V trimming: 4 bases; J trimming: 3 bases; junction bases outside the gene matches: 11. The CDR3: CASSTRSTGGDTEAFF. The CDR3 bases are TGCGCCAGCAGCACCCGATCCACAGGGGGGGACACTGAAGCTTTCTTT.

The chain has TRBV30 and TRBJ2-1, with TRBD2 matching 11 bases. From germline, CDR1 is GTSNPN and CDR2 SVGIG (reference sequence). Trimming at V came to 7 bases and at J to 0 bases, leaving 14 bases not matched to a gene. This CDR3 region has 18 residues. As DNA, the CDR3 is TGTGCCTCCGCCGGCCTAGCGGGAGGACGAAGCTCCTACAATGAGCAGTTCTTC. Its protein product is CASAGLAGGRSSYNEQFF.